This passage covers 24 T cell receptor beta chains from one sample sequenced in a study of tumor-infiltrating lymphocytes in primary liver carcinoma. Unsorted bulk tissue, about 20-32 mg of it, served as the source for co-extraction of RNA and DNA. TCR beta cDNA was reverse-transcribed from about 500 ng of total RNA. The reaction used a constant-region primer and ProtoScript II reverse transcriptase. Modified slightly, ARM-PCR produced TCR beta libraries over three nested multiplex PCR rounds. Amplification in the first two PCR rounds was performed using TRBV1-TRBV30 forward primers and a C-beta reverse primer for approximately 10 cycles each. TCRdb analysed the multiplex PCR reads with MiXCR anew, one entry per CDR3 protein. Altogether some 190,000 distinct CDR3 sequences are present, around four fifths being singletons, with the ten largest covering approximately 18%. Material for sequencing was tumor tissue from primary liver carcinoma. The receptors shown here come from a man between 35 and 55 years old with primary liver carcinoma and hepatitis B virus infection.

In the case of this clonotype: A read error may produce the germline difference seen at one junction end. The chain links TRBV11-2 to TRBJ2-1; no firm D call. CDR3 size: 16 residues. Germline assignment: CDR1 SGHAT and CDR2 FQNNGV. The CDR3 reads CARSLPTSPRYNEQFF. The CDR3 DNA reads as TGTGCCAGAAGCTTGCCAACCAGCCCTAGGTACAATGAGCAGTTCTTC.

This chain connects TRBV9 to TRBJ2-7; TRBD2 agrees at 7 bases. Germline assignment: CDR1 SGDLS and CDR2 YYNGEE. CDR3 length equals 14 residues. V lost 4 bases, J lost 7 bases, and 11 bases stayed unmatched. The CDR3 loop reads CASSPGGAGGEQYF. In DNA form, the CDR3 reads TGTGCCAGCAGCCCGGGAGGAGCCGGGGGGGAGCAGTACTTC.

A word on this clonotype: Likely a read error: the CDR3 ends without its conserved phenylalanine or tryptophan. The rearrangement uses TRBV10-3 and TRBJ1-5, with 7 bases matching TRBD1. The germline V gene has CDR1 ENHRY and CDR2 SYGVKD. This CDR3 is 13 amino acids long. The CDR3 spells CVTTGTDHAPQHY. The CDR3 DNA follows: TGTGTCACGACCGGGACAGACCACGCGCCCCAGCATTAT.

With respect to this clonotype: The junction departs from the called germline gene at one end, perhaps through a read error. The chain joins TRBV4-1 to TRBJ2-1; TRBD2 matches 11 bases. Per germline, CDR1 MGHRA and CDR2 YSYEKL. This CDR3 is built from 16 residues. The CDR3 reads CASNPELAGAYNELFF. The CDR3 bases are TGCGCCAGCAACCCTGAACTAGCGGGGGCTTACAATGAGCTGTTCTTC.

As to this clonotype: The junction differs from germline at one of its ends, possibly a read error. The V and J genes are TRBV29-1 and TRBJ2-4; tentatively, D is TRBD2 (5 bases). The CDR3 extends over 13 amino acids. Looked up from germline, CDR1 is SQVTM and CDR2 is ANQGSEA. CDR3 bases: TGCAGCGGGGGAGACATAGGCAAAAACATTCGGTACTTC. Translating gives CSGGDIGKNIRYF.

Regarding this clonotype: The junction shows a germline mismatch at one end, possibly a read error. The chain recombines TRBV10-1 with TRBJ2-2; tentative D call: TRBD2 (5 bases). Germline V gene lookup returns CDR1 WNHNN and CDR2 SYGVQD (reference sequence). CDR3 length: 14 residues. DNA of the CDR3: TGCGCCAGCTCTGACGGCACAGACGCCGGGGAGCTGTTCTTT. The encoded protein is CASSDGTDAGELFF.

Comment on this clonotype: The conserved phenylalanine or tryptophan is not found at the CDR3 terminus, so this likely reflects a read error. It is unclear where the CDR3 begins or ends on the DNA, so no DNA is shown, and the CDR3 is as TCRdb lists it. This chain joins TRBV6-6 and TRBJ2-6; the DNA was not used to check the table's D call, TRBD1. Ends included, the CDR3 has 16 residues. Germline CDR1 reads MNHNY; CDR2 reads SVGAGI (reference sequence). The CDR3 loop is CASSYPSGSEANVLTL.

In its sample, this clonotype was seen a few times. One junction end disagrees with the germline gene, perhaps due to a read error. The V gene is TRBV6-1, the J gene TRBJ2-2; D may match TRBD1 or TRBD2 (5 bases each). This CDR3 contains 14 residues. From germline, CDR1 is MNHNS and CDR2 SASEGT. Here the CDR3 DNA reads TGTGCCAGCAAGACTGGAACTAACACCGGGGACCTGTTATTT. Residues: CASKTGTNTGDLLF.

To note about this clonotype: One end of the junction fails to match germline, which may point to a read error. This chain connects TRBV6-5 to TRBJ2-6; TRBD1 matches 7 bases. The CDR3 has 15 residues. CDR1 and CDR2 (germline): MNHEY, SVGAGI. In nucleotides, the CDR3 is TGTGCGAACAGATACAGGGGCTCAAGGGCCAGCGTCCTGACTTTC. Translated: CANRYRGSRASVLTF.

For this clonotype: A clone one base away is much larger, so this may be a read error. The V call is TRBV7-8, the J call TRBJ2-3; the D gene is possibly TRBD2 (5 bases). CDR1 is SGHVS and CDR2 is FQNEAQ in the germline V gene. This CDR3 spans 15 amino acids. CDR3 amino acids: CASSPLRTLTNTQYF. The CDR3 DNA reads as TGTGCCAGCAGCCCCCTTAGGACTCTCACAAATACGCAGTATTTT.

Details on this clonotype: The CDR3 end shows no conserved phenylalanine or tryptophan, and so a read error is likely. The rearrangement joins TRBV11-1 to TRBJ2-4; 11 nucleotides align to TRBD2. The trim removed 6 bases at V and 2 bases at J, leaving 9 bases unmatched. This CDR3 region has 17 residues. CDR1 SGHAT and CDR2 FQDESV come from the germline V gene (reference sequence). The CDR3 nucleotides read TGTGCCAGCAGGTCTCCCGGGACTAGCGGAACCAAAAACATTCAGTACCTC. Amino acids: CASRSPGTSGTKNIQYL.

Concerning this clonotype itself: One junction end does not reproduce the germline sequence, and a read error may be involved. The chain couples TRBV4-1 to TRBJ2-2; no clear D gene. The CDR3 has 13 amino acids. CDR1 and CDR2 from the germline V gene are MGHRA and YSYEKL. This chain's CDR3 is CSSSRAVAGELFF. CDR3 sequence (DNA): TGCTCCAGCAGCCGCGCCGTAGCCGGGGAGCTGTTTTTT.

Concerning this clonotype itself: One end of the junction varies from germline; a read error may be responsible. The genes are TRBV11-2 and TRBJ2-5; a possible D gene is TRBD2 (5 bases). CDR3 size: 12 residues. Per the germline V gene, CDR1 is SGHAT and CDR2 is FQNNGV. Here the CDR3 reads CVSSLEGVTKYF. Here the CDR3 DNA reads TGTGTCAGCAGTCTAGAGGGTGTGACCAAGTACTTC.

Remarks on this clonotype: An end of the junction does not agree with germline; a read error may underlie this. This sequence joins TRBV12-3 or TRBV12-4 and TRBJ2-7, with D possibly being TRBD1 (5 bases). The CDR3 loop spans 12 amino acids. CDR3 DNA sequence: TGCGCCAACAGTTTCGCAGGGCTCGAGCAGCACTTC. As protein: CANSFAGLEQHF.

Notes on this clonotype: The germline gene is not matched at one end of the junction; a read error may be the cause. The rearrangement joins TRBV6-5 to TRBJ2-7, with D possibly called TRBD1 or TRBD2 (6 bases each). Per the germline V gene, CDR1 is MNHEY and CDR2 is SVGAGI. The CDR3 consists of 13 residues. Written as DNA, the CDR3 is TGTGCCAGCAACCCACAGGGAGGCTACGAGCTGTATTTC. Amino acids: CASNPQGGYELYF.

The J gene is TRBJ2-5, the V gene TRBV6-2 or TRBV6-3; no clear D. Between the trimmed V and J ends, which lost 6 bases and 5 bases, there was a span of 10 bases. The CDR3 is 12 residues long. Germline V gene data show CDR1 as MNHEY and CDR2 as SVGEGT. CDR3: CASRKGSETQYF. CDR3 DNA: TGTGCCAGCAGGAAAGGATCGGAGACCCAGTACTTC.

The chain links TRBV18 to TRBJ1-1; 7 nucleotides match TRBD1. V dropped 6 bases and J dropped 1; count of bases not matched to a gene: 2. The CDR3 totals 13 residues. Germline lookup yields CDR1 KGHSH and CDR2 LQKENI. CDR3 in amino acids: CASSRDRNTEAFF. The CDR3 DNA reads TGTGCCAGCTCTAGGGACAGGAACACTGAAGCTTTCTTT.

Of note for this clonotype: At one boundary the junction diverges from the germline segment, which might be a read error. The chain recombines TRBV29-1 with TRBJ2-2; possibly TRBD2 for D (5 bases). Germline assignment: CDR1 SQVTM and CDR2 ANQGSEA. The length of the CDR3 is 15 residues. The CDR3 bases are TGCGGCGTTGTGGGGAGTGTAGGGCGAACCGGGGAGCTGTTTTTT. Protein sequence: CGVVGSVGRTGELFF.

For this clonotype: In this CDR3 the conserved last residue, phenylalanine or tryptophan, is missing, so a read error is likely. No DNA is shown, since the ends of the CDR3 on it are uncertain; the CDR3 is the one TCRdb lists. This chain uses TRBV11-3 with TRBJ2-3; TRBD2 was called by the table and not checked on the DNA. From its first to its last residue, the CDR3 has 15 amino acids. Germline lookup yields CDR1 SGHNT and CDR2 YENEEA. CDR3 residues: CANSFSGRRTDTQYY.

The J gene is TRBJ2-2, the V gene TRBV24-1, with D tentatively TRBD2 (5 bases). The length of the CDR3 is 11 residues. V lost 9 bases, J lost 8 bases, and 9 bases lay in between. The germline gives CDR1 KGHDR, CDR2 SFDVKD. The CDR3 loop reads CATRSDGELFF. CDR3 DNA sequence: TGTGCCACCCGTAGCGATGGGGAGCTGTTTTTT.

Comments on this clonotype: Germline and junction disagree at one end, which may indicate a read error. The rearrangement joins TRBV4-3 to TRBJ2-5, with D perhaps assigned TRBD1 or TRBD2 (5 bases each). The CDR3 sequence is 15 residues long. From germline, CDR1 is LGHNA and CDR2 YSLEER. The CDR3 sequence: CARSQEGPPSETQYF. In nucleotides, the CDR3 is TGCGCCAGAAGCCAAGAGGGACCGCCGTCTGAGACCCAGTACTTC.

There are a few counts of this clonotype. This likely comes from a read error, as the CDR3 has no conserved phenylalanine or tryptophan at its end. V usage is TRBV5-1 and J usage is TRBJ2-4; a possible D gene is TRBD2 (5 bases). The CDR3 sequence is 15 residues long. Germline V gene data show CDR1 as SGHRS and CDR2 as YFSETQ. Trimming left V 2 bases short and J 8 bases short, with 17 bases between. CDR3 sequence reads: CASSLNGGLADIQYL. For the CDR3, the DNA is TGCGCCAGCAGCTTAAACGGAGGTTTGGCCGACATTCAGTACCTC.

On this clonotype itself: At one end the junction does not follow the germline gene, possibly because of a read error. This chain connects TRBV6-5 to TRBJ2-5; TRBD2 aligns across 11 bases. From germline, CDR1 is MNHEY and CDR2 SVGAGI. This CDR3 spans 19 amino acids. CDR3 nucleotides: TGTACCAGCACACGGACGGGATTGGTAGCGGGAGGGTCGTCAGAGACCCAGTACTTC. Protein: CTSTRTGLVAGGSSETQYF.

As concerns this clonotype: The CDR3 ends on some other residue instead of the conserved phenylalanine or tryptophan, so this is likely a read error. This rearrangement joins TRBV11-1 to TRBJ2-2; possibly TRBD1 for D (5 bases). This CDR3 has 15 residues. CDR1 is SGHAT, CDR2 FQDESV, per germline (reference sequence). DNA for the CDR3: TGTCCCATCAGCTATACAGGACCTTTCTCCGGGGAGCTGTTTCTT. Protein: CPISYTGPFSGELFL.